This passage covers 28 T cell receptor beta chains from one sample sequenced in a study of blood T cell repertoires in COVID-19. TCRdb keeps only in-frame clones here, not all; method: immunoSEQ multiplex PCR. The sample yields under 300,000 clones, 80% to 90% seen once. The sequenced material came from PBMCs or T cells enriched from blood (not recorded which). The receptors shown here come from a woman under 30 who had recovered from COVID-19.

This CDR3 is CASSLSGGFTDTQYF. As DNA, the CDR3 is TGTGCCAGCAGTTTATCCGGGGGATTCACAGATACGCAGTATTTT. The V and J genes are TRBV27 and TRBJ2-3; TRBD2 is a possible D gene (6 bases). V was clipped by 0 bases and J by 2 bases, with 9 bases between them. CDR1 is MNHEY and CDR2 is SMNVEV in the germline V gene (reference sequence). There are 15 residues in the CDR3.

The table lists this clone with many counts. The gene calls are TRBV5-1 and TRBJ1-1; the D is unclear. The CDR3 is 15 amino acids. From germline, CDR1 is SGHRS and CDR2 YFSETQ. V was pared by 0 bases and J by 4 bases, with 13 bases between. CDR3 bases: TGCGCCAGCAGCTTGGGTGGGTTCGCTAGCACTGAAGCTTTCTTT. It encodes CASSLGGFASTEAFF.

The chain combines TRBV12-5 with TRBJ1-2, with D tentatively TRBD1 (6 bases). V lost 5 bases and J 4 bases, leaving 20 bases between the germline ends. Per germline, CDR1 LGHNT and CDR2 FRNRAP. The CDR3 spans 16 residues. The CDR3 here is CASGQSTGPAGYGYTF. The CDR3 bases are TGTGCTAGTGGTCAATCGACAGGACCCGCAGGCTATGGCTACACCTTC.

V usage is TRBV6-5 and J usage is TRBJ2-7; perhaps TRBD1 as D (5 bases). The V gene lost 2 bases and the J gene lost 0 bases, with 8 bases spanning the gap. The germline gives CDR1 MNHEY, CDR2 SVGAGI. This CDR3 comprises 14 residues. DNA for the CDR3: TGTGCCAGCAGTTACGGCGACAGCTCCTACGAGCAGTACTTC. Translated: CASSYGDSSYEQYF.

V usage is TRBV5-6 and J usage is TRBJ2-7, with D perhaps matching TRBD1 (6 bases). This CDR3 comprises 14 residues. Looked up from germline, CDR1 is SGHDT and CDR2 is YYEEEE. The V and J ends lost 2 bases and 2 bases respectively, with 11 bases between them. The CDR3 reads CASSLQGVTYEQYF. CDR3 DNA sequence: TGTGCCAGCAGCTTACAGGGCGTAACCTACGAGCAGTACTTC.

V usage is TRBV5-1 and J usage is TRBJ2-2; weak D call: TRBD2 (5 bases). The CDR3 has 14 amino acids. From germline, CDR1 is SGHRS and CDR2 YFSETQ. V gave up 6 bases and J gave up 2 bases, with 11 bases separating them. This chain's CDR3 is CASTAGINTGELFF. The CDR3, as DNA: TGCGCCAGCACCGCCGGGATCAACACCGGGGAGCTGTTTTTT.

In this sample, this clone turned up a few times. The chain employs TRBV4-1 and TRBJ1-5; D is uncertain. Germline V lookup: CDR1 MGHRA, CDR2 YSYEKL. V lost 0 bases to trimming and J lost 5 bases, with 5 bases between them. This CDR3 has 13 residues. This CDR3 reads CASSQDPYQPQHF. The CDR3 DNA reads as TGCGCCAGCAGCCAAGATCCATATCAGCCCCAGCATTTT.

CDR3 bases: TGTGCCAGCAGTGAGGGGGGTGACTATCAGCCCCAGCATTTT. The encoded protein is CASSEGGDYQPQHF. The chain is built from TRBV2 and TRBJ1-5, with D possibly TRBD1 on 5 matching bases. The CDR3 loop spans 14 amino acids. Germline loops: CDR1 SNHLY, CDR2 FYNNEI. V was cut by 3 bases and J by 5 bases, with 11 bases left in between. The full variable domain, in which reference TRBV2 and TRBJ1-5 provide the parts outside the CDR3, is EPEVTQTPSHQVTQMGQEVILRCVPISNHLYFYWYRQILGQKVEFLVSFYNNEISEKSEIFDDQFSVERPDGSNFTLKIRSTKLEDSAMYFCASSEGGDYQPQHFGDGTRLSIL.

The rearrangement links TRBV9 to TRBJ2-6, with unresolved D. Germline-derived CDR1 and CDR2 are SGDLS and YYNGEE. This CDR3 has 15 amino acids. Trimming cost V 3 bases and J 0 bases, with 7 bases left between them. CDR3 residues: CASSERLSGANVLTF. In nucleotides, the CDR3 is TGTGCCAGCAGCGAACGACTCTCTGGGGCCAACGTCCTGACTTTC.

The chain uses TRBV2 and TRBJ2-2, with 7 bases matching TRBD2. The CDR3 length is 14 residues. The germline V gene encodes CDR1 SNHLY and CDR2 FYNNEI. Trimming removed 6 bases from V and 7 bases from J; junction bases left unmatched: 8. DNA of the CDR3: TGTGCCAGCAGGCCCGGGACTACCTTCGGGGAGCTGTTTTTT. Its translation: CASRPGTTFGELFF. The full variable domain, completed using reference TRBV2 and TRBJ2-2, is EPEVTQTPSHQVTQMGQEVILRCVPISNHLYFYWYRQILGQKVEFLVSFYNNEISEKSEIFDDQFSVERPDGSNFTLKIRSTKLEDSAMYFCASRPGTTFGELFFGEGSRLTVL.

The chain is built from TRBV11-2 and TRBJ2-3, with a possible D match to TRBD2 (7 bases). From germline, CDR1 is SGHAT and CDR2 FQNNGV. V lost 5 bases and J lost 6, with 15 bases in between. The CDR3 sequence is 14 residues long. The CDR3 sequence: CASSPPGGPDTQYF. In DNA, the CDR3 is TGTGCCAGCAGCCCCCCCGGGGGGCCTGATACGCAGTATTTT.

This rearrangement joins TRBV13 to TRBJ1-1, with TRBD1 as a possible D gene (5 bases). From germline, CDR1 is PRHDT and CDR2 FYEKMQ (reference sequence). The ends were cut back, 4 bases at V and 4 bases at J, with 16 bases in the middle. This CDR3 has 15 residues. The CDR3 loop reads CASSWGGNQGTEAFF. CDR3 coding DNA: TGTGCCAGCAGCTGGGGGGGAAATCAGGGCACTGAAGCTTTCTTT.

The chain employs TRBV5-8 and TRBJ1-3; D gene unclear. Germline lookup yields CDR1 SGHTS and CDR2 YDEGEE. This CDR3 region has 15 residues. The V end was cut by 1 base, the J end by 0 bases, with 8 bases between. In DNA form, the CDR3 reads TGTGCCAGCAGCTTGCGAGGGATCTCTGGAAACACCATATATTTT. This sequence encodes CASSLRGISGNTIYF.

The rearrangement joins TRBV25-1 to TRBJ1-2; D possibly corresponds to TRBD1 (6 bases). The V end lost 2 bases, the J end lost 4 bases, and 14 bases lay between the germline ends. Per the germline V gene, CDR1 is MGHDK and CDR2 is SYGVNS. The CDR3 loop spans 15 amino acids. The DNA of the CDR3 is TGTGCCAGCAGTGAACCCCAGGGGATCCGCTATGGCTACACCTTC. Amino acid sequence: CASSEPQGIRYGYTF.

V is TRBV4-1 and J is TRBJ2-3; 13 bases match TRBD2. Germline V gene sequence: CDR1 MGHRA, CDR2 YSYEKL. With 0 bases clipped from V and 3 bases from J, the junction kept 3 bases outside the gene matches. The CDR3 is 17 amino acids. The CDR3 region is CASSQDGTSGATDTQYF. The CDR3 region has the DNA TGCGCCAGCAGCCAAGACGGGACTAGCGGGGCGACAGATACGCAGTATTTT.

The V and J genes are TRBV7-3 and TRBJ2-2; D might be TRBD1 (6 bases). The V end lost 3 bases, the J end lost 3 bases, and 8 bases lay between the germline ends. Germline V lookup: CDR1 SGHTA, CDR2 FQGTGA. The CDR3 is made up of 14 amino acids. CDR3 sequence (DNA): TGTGCCAGCAGCTTGCAGGGGTACACCGGGGAGCTGTTTTTT. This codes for CASSLQGYTGELFF.

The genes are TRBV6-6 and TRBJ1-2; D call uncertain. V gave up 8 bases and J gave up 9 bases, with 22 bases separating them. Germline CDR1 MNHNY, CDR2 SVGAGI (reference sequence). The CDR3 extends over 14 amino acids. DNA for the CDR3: TGTGCCAGCTCTTCTCAGATGCCCCGTAATAGCTACACCTTC. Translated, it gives CASSSQMPRNSYTF.

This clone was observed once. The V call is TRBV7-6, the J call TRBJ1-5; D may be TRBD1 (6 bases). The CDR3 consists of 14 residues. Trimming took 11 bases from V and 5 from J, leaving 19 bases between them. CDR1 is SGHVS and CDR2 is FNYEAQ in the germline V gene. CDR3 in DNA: TGTGCCCGGGGGGAGGCCGGGGGCTATCAGCCCCAGCATTTT. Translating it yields CARGEAGGYQPQHF.

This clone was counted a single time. The CDR3 DNA is TGCGCCAGCAGCTTGGGGACGTCCGGACTTTATGGCTACACCTTC. Encoded protein: CASSLGTSGLYGYTF. The chain combines TRBV5-1 with TRBJ1-2; D call uncertain. CDR1 is SGHRS and CDR2 is YFSETQ in the germline V gene. The CDR3 runs to 15 residues. The V and J ends lost 0 bases and 5 bases respectively, with 14 bases between them.

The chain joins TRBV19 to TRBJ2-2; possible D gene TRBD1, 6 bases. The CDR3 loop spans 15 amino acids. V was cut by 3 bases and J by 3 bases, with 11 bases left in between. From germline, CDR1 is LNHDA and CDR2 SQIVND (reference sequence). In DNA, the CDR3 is TGTGCCAGTAGTATCTCGGACAGCGACACCGGGGAGCTGTTTTTT. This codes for CASSISDSDTGELFF.

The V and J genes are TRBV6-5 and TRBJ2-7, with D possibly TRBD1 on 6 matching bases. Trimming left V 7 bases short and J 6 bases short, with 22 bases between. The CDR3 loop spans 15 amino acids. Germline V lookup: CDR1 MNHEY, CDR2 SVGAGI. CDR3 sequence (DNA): TGTGCCAGCAATACCCCGGGACAAGTATTTCGCGAGCAGTACTTC. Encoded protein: CASNTPGQVFREQYF.

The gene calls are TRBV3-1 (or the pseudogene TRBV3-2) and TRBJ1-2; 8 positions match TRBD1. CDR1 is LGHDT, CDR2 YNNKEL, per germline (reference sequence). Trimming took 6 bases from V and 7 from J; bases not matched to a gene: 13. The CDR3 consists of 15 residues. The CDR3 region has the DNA TGTGCCAGCAGTCAAACAGGGGGACGGTTCCGTGGCTACACCTTC. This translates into CASSQTGGRFRGYTF.

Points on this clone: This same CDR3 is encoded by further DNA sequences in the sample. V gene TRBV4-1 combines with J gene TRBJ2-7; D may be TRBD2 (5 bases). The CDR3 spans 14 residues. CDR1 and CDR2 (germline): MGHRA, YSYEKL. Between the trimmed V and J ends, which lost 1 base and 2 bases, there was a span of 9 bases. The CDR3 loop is CASSQGTGTYEQYF. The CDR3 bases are TGCGCCAGCAGCCAAGGGACGGGGACCTACGAGCAGTACTTC.

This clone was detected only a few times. The CDR3 region has the DNA TGTGCCTGGACCCAGACAGTAGGCACAGATACGCAGTATTTT. Residues: CAWTQTVGTDTQYF. The chain couples TRBV30 to TRBJ2-3; tentatively, D is TRBD1 (5 bases). The germline V gene encodes CDR1 GTSNPN and CDR2 SVGIG (reference sequence). Trimming shortened V by 4 bases and J by 1 base, and 12 bases separated the two germline ends. The CDR3 has 14 residues.

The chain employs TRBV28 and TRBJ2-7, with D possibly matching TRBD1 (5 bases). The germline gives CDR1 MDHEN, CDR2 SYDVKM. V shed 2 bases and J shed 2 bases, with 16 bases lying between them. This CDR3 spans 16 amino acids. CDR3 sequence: CASSLERRVPTYEQYF. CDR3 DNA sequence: TGTGCCAGCAGTTTAGAGCGCAGGGTTCCCACCTACGAGCAGTACTTC.

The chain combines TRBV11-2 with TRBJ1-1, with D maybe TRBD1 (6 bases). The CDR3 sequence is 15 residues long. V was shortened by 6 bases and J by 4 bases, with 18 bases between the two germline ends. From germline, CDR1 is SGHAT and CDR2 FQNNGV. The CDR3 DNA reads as TGTGCCAGCAGTTTTAACAGGGTTTCGGGCACTGAAGCTTTCTTT. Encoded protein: CASSFNRVSGTEAFF.

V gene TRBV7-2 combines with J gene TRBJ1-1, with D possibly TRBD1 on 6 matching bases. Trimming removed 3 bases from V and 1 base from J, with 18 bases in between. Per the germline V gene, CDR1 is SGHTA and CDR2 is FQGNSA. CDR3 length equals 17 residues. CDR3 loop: CASSFRGGPDRNTEAFF. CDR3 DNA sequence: TGTGCCAGCAGCTTCCGTGGGGGTCCGGACAGGAACACTGAAGCTTTCTTT.

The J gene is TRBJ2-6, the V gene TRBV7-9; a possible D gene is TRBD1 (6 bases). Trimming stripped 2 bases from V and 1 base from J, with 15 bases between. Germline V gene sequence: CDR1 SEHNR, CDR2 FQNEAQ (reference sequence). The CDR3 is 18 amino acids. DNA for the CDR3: TGTGCCAGCAGCTTACGACAGGACTTAATTTCTGGGGCCAACGTCCTGACTTTC. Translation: CASSLRQDLISGANVLTF.